This T cell receptor beta chain was profiled in a study of blood T cell repertoires in COVID-19 (dated by TCRdb to the early 2020s). With regard to the full study: Collaborator samples came from the United States, Italy and Spain and covered acute and convalescent phases of COVID-19. The prospective study material was composed of cDNA or gDNA derived from T cells, B-cell-depleted T cells, or PBMCs. Subjects who had been exposed to COVID-19, were actively infected with it, or had recovered from it provided the deeply sampled blood TCRbeta repertoires that made up the dataset. The repertoires were made available in a free public database intended to serve as a resource for research on the immune response to SARS-CoV-2. Samples were obtained from the ongoing ImmuneRACE study (first 160 participants) and from some 1,200 subjects provided by 6 global collaborators. A de-identified subject ID, COVID-19 status, age in years and sex were almost always included in the sample metadata. Where available, HLA class I and class II types were taken from metadata supplied by the sample provider and were not determined by assay-based typing.

TCRbeta CDR3 regions were amplified from genomic DNA by means of the immunoSEQ Assay, a bias-controlled multiplex PCR. The original pipeline was this. The number of nucleated cells in each sample was estimated by amplification of reference gene primers within the assay. Sequence reads were collapsed and filtered to measure the absolute abundance of every unique TCRbeta CDR3 rearrangement. Productive Simpson clonality was computed per sample as the square root of Simpson's diversity index over productive rearrangements. Sourced from immuneACCESS, this table was stored by TCRdb with only in-frame sequences that have V and J called. A share of the clones is absent; for the studies checked, an unresolved V gene accounts for under half, and the remainder has no known explanation. V and J calls and clone size are given by that table; D and trimming were obtained from the DNA. A total of roughly 81,000 clones appear in this sample, around nine tenths of them only once. Around 5.3% of the sample is held by the ten biggest clonotypes.

A remark on this clone: Its antigen specificity is not known. Base qualities are not at hand, and no much larger clone is one base apart.

What the research found in general, with its limitations: Clinical and demographic metadata were provided uncurated, with the amount varying by source and participant.

The collaborating institutions used their own protocols to collect whole blood in K2EDTA tubes. Collaborator samples were shipped for TCRbeta analysis as frozen whole blood, isolated PBMCs, or DNA extracted from either sample type. This receptor was taken from a man in his forties with acute or convalescent COVID-19. The material sequenced was peripheral blood.

The DNA sequence reads TGTGCCAGCAGCTTTCTATCTGGGGCAGCTCTGTACAATGAGCAGTTCTTC. Its protein is CASSFLSGAALYNEQFF. Recombination joined TRBV13 with TRBJ2-1, and perhaps TRBD1 as D gene, on 5 matching bases. Measured from the cysteine to the phenylalanine, the CDR3 is 17 residues long. This entry keeps only the CDR3 DNA: 51 bases, framed from base 1. CDR1 and CDR2 (PRHDT, FYEKMQ) derive from the germline V gene (reference sequence). V gives up 3 bases and J gives up 4 bases, and the segment between their germline ends measures 19 bases.